Presented here are 4 T cell receptor beta chains from one specimen sequenced in a study of blood T cell repertoires in COVID-19. Data came from immunoSEQ multiplex PCR; TCRdb stores just in-frame clones and leaves some out. This sample carries fewer than 300,000 clones, over 65% of them seen once, and the ten largest clones take approximately 3.2%. Sample: peripheral blood. Receptors were obtained from a woman older than 75 with acute or convalescent COVID-19.

The V gene is TRBV6-2 or TRBV6-3, the J gene TRBJ2-1; 9 bases agree with TRBD1. Germline V gene sequence: CDR1 MNHEY, CDR2 SVGEGT. This CDR3 has 18 residues. V was pared by 1 base and J by 6 bases, with 13 bases of the junction left unmatched. CDR3: CASSYYFEGTGFGNEQFF. CDR3 nucleotides: TGTGCCAGCAGTTACTACTTTGAAGGGACAGGGTTCGGCAATGAGCAGTTCTTC.

V usage is TRBV20-1 and J usage is TRBJ2-1, with D possibly TRBD2 on 6 matching bases. Trimming left V 3 bases short and J 9 bases short, with 6 bases between. Germline V gene data show CDR1 as DFQATT and CDR2 as SNEGSKA (reference sequence). The CDR3 has 10 residues. CDR3 region: CSARGGEQFF. CDR3 DNA sequence: TGCAGTGCTAGGGGGGGTGAGCAGTTCTTC.

J is TRBJ2-3 and V is TRBV6-6; 11 bases line up with TRBD2. The length of the CDR3 is 16 residues. V was clipped by 1 base and J by 1 base; unmatched bases: 1. The germline V gene encodes CDR1 MNHNY and CDR2 SVGAGI (reference sequence). CDR3 coding DNA: TGTGCCAGCAGTTACTGGACTAGCGGGCGCACAGATACGCAGTATTTT. It codes for CASSYWTSGRTDTQYF.

The V call is TRBV4-1, the J call TRBJ2-5, with 8 bases aligning to TRBD2. This CDR3 region has 17 residues. The trim removed 1 base at V and 5 bases at J, leaving 12 bases unmatched. Germline V gene lookup returns CDR1 MGHRA and CDR2 YSYEKL. CDR3: CASSQGALAGSGETQYF. The CDR3 DNA sequence: TGCGCCAGCAGCCAAGGGGCGTTAGCGGGGTCCGGGGAGACCCAGTACTTC.